The 23 T cell receptor beta chains below all came from one sample that was sequenced in a study of early stage breast cancer tumors (dated by TCRdb to 2015 to 2018). Libraries were constructed by the immunoSEQ multiplex PCR assay. TCRdb carries this immuneACCESS record with in-frame sequences only. Its versions omit some clonotypes, under half of them owing to an unresolved V gene in the studies checked, with the rest unexplained. The sample profile shows tens of thousands of clones; over 70% of them were found once. The top ten hold 4.7% of the sample. The sample comprised blood. The receptor set was obtained from a person aged 35-50 years with breast cancer.

This chain links TRBV18 with TRBJ1-2; D is uncertain. The CDR3 has 14 amino acids. V lost 2 bases and J lost 2, with 9 bases in between. From germline, CDR1 is KGHSH and CDR2 LQKENI. Written as DNA, the CDR3 is TGTGCCAGCTCACCAGCTAAAACAAACTATGGCTACACCTTC. Amino acid sequence: CASSPAKTNYGYTF. Full variable domain (outside the CDR3, taken from reference TRBV18 and TRBJ1-2): NAGVMQNPRHLVRRRGQEARLRCSPMKGHSHVYWYRQLPEEGLKFMVYLQKENIIDESGMPKERFSAEFPKEGPSILRIQQVVRGDSAAYFCASSPAKTNYGYTFGSGTRLTVV.

The CDR3 region is CASSLAGNTEAFF. In DNA form, the CDR3 reads TGTGCCAGCAGCTTAGCCGGGAACACTGAAGCTTTCTTT. V gene TRBV11-1 combines with J gene TRBJ1-1; no clear D gene. The germline CDR1 and CDR2 sequences are SGHAT and FQDESV (reference sequence). Trimming pared 0 bases from V and 1 base from J, leaving 3 bases between. This CDR3 spans 13 amino acids.

This chain links TRBV28 with TRBJ2-2, with D possibly matching TRBD1 (5 bases). The CDR3 is made up of 17 amino acids. V lost 0 bases to trimming and J lost 0 bases, with 11 bases between them. Germline V gene lookup returns CDR1 MDHEN and CDR2 SYDVKM. The CDR3 spells CASSLWDIRSNTGELFF. The CDR3 DNA sequence: TGTGCCAGCAGTTTATGGGACATTCGATCGAACACCGGGGAGCTGTTTTTT.

The chain is built from TRBV4-3 and TRBJ2-5; maybe TRBD2 (6 bases). Trimming took off 1 base at V and 4 bases at J, with 13 bases between the two ends. Germline CDR1 LGHNA, CDR2 YSLEER. The CDR3 is 15 amino acids. CDR3 amino acids: CASSQVGPGRETQYF. For the CDR3, the DNA is TGCGCCAGCAGCCAAGTTGGCCCCGGGAGAGAGACCCAGTACTTC.

The CDR3 reads CASSSLSGRGEQYF. The DNA of the CDR3 is TGTGCCAGCAGCTCCCTTAGCGGGAGAGGCGAGCAGTACTTC. The chain joins TRBV5-4 to TRBJ2-7; 9 bases agree with TRBD2. J gave up 6 bases and V 3 bases, and 7 bases lay outside the gene matches. There are 14 residues in the CDR3. Germline assignment: CDR1 SGHNT and CDR2 YYREEE (reference sequence).

The sample holds a few counts of this clone. V is TRBV2 and J is TRBJ1-2; 8 positions match TRBD1. V trimming: 3 bases; J trimming: 7 bases; junction bases outside the gene matches: 7. The germline V gene has CDR1 SNHLY and CDR2 FYNNEI. The CDR3 is made up of 14 amino acids. This CDR3 is CASSEGRGQSGYTF. The CDR3 nucleotides read TGTGCCAGCAGTGAGGGCAGGGGGCAGTCTGGCTACACCTTC.

This clone appeared a few times. In DNA, the CDR3 is TGTGCCAGCAGTGCCAGACAGGGGGCAGAGCCCCAGCATTTT. Protein sequence: CASSARQGAEPQHF. The V call is TRBV2, the J call TRBJ1-5; 10 bases are a match to TRBD1. Looked up from germline, CDR1 is SNHLY and CDR2 is FYNNEI. Trimming at V came to 4 bases and at J to 8 bases, leaving 5 bases not matched to a gene. This CDR3 contains 14 residues.

This CDR3 is CASSFRQGDGYTF. CDR3 DNA sequence: TGTGCCAGCAGTTTTAGACAGGGAGATGGCTACACCTTC. The genes are TRBV6-1 and TRBJ1-2; TRBD1 aligns across 7 bases. The J segment lost 6 bases and the V segment lost 5 bases, leaving 6 bases of the junction unmatched. The CDR3 runs 13 residues. Germline CDR1 and CDR2: MNHNS and SASEGT.

V and J are TRBV7-9 and TRBJ2-3; tentative D call: TRBD2 (6 bases). CDR1 is SEHNR and CDR2 is FQNEAQ in the germline V gene (reference sequence). V was cut by 2 bases and J by 4 bases, with 7 bases left in between. CDR3 length equals 13 residues. This CDR3 is CASSLRLADTQYF. Here the CDR3 DNA reads TGTGCCAGCAGCTTACGACTAGCAGATACGCAGTATTTT.

This chain connects TRBV4-1 to TRBJ1-5; a weak D match, TRBD1 (6 bases). V shed 3 bases and J shed 7 bases, with 13 bases lying between them. The CDR3 consists of 14 residues. CDR1 and CDR2 from the germline V gene are MGHRA and YSYEKL. CDR3: CASSQVGASQPQHF. The CDR3 DNA reads TGCGCCAGCAGCCAGGTGGGGGCGAGCCAGCCCCAGCATTTT.

This clone was seen a few times. The chain combines TRBV11-1 with TRBJ2-7; 10 bases are shared with TRBD2. Germline V lookup: CDR1 SGHAT, CDR2 FQDESV (reference sequence). The CDR3 is 13 residues long. The V segment lost 6 bases and the J segment 3 bases; nucleotides outside the gene matches: 2. CDR3 in amino acids: CASRLAGRYEQYF. CDR3 coding DNA: TGTGCCAGCAGACTAGCGGGGCGCTACGAGCAGTACTTC.

The chain couples TRBV10-1 to TRBJ2-4, with a weak D call TRBD2 (5 bases). The germline gives CDR1 WNHNN, CDR2 SYGVQD (reference sequence). V was shortened by 6 bases and J by 0 bases, with 15 bases between the two germline ends. The CDR3 covers 16 residues. CDR3 coding DNA: TGCGCCAGCAGGACTCCGGGAAAACTAGCCAAAAACATTCAGTACTTC. As protein: CASRTPGKLAKNIQYF.

The chain couples TRBV27 to TRBJ1-2; 8 bases are a match to TRBD1. This CDR3 spans 16 amino acids. V was pared by 1 base and J by 0 bases, with 4 bases of the junction left unmatched. CDR1 and CDR2 (germline): MNHEY, SMNVEV (reference sequence). Written as DNA, the CDR3 is TGTGCCAGCAGTTTATATGGGACAGGAGCTAACTATGGCTACACCTTC. Translating gives CASSLYGTGANYGYTF.

The rearrangement joins TRBV14 to TRBJ2-7, with 10 bases aligning to TRBD2. Unmatched junction bases numbered 10, after V lost 1 base and J lost 4 bases. CDR1 SGHDN and CDR2 FVKESK come from the germline V gene. CDR3 length: 17 residues. The CDR3 coding sequence is TGTGCCAGCAGCCAAGCCCCCCAGCGGGAGGGCCGGTACGAGCAGTACTTC. This gives the protein CASSQAPQREGRYEQYF. Complete variable domain (other parts from reference TRBV14 and TRBJ2-7): EAGVTQFPSHSVIEKGQTVTLRCDPISGHDNLYWYRRVMGKEIKFLLHFVKESKQDESGMPNNRFLAERTGGTYSTLKVQPAELEDSGVYFCASSQAPQREGRYEQYFGPGTRLTVT.

The V gene is TRBV27, the J gene TRBJ1-4; D remains unclear. The CDR3 has 16 residues. CDR1 and CDR2 (germline): MNHEY, SMNVEV (reference sequence). V lost 2 bases to trimming and J lost 0 bases, with 10 bases between them. The CDR3 region is CASSLGGSTTNEKLFF. The CDR3 DNA is TGTGCCAGCAGTTTAGGAGGGTCCACAACTAATGAAAAACTGTTTTTT.

This chain connects TRBV6-1 to TRBJ1-2; 9 positions match TRBD1. Germline assignment: CDR1 MNHNS and CDR2 SASEGT. V was pared by 7 bases and J by 7 bases, with 7 bases of the junction left unmatched. CDR3 length: 13 residues. CDR3 DNA sequence: TGTGCCAGCAAAACGACAGGGGGAGGTGGCTACACCTTC. It codes for CASKTTGGGGYTF.

This clone has a handful of counts. The CDR3 loop is CASSVRLAGVLTGELFF. In DNA form, the CDR3 reads TGTGCCAGCAGTGTACGACTAGCGGGAGTACTTACCGGGGAGCTGTTTTTT. V gene TRBV28 combines with J gene TRBJ2-2, with 12 bases identical to TRBD2. Germline CDR1 reads MDHEN; CDR2 reads SYDVKM. The CDR3 has 17 amino acids. Losses at the gene ends were 5 bases for V and 5 bases for J; bases not matched to a gene: 9.

The V and J genes are TRBV6-1 and TRBJ2-3; 8 bases are shared with TRBD2. The ends lost 0 bases at V and 1 base at J; junction bases unmatched: 3. The germline V gene has CDR1 MNHNS and CDR2 SASEGT. The CDR3 covers 16 residues. The CDR3 DNA sequence: TGTGCCAGCAGTGAAGCGGCGGGAGGAGGCACAGATACGCAGTATTTT. The encoded protein is CASSEAAGGGTDTQYF.

V is TRBV4-3 and J is TRBJ2-3, with TRBD2 matching 7 bases. Trimming took 0 bases from V and 4 from J; bases not matched to a gene: 7. Germline V lookup: CDR1 LGHNA, CDR2 YSLEER. The CDR3 is made up of 16 amino acids. CDR3 region: CASSQEGGSVPDTQYF. The DNA of the CDR3 is TGCGCCAGCAGCCAAGAGGGCGGGAGTGTCCCAGATACGCAGTATTTT.

The chain links TRBV11-3 to TRBJ1-3; D is undetermined. V was pared by 7 bases and J by 4 bases, with 8 bases between. Per the germline V gene, CDR1 is SGHNT and CDR2 is YENEEA. The CDR3 is 12 residues long. Here the CDR3 reads CASTDRGNTIYF. The CDR3, as DNA: TGTGCCAGCACCGATAGAGGAAACACCATATATTTT.

The V gene is TRBV7-9, the J gene TRBJ2-1, with D possibly TRBD1 on 8 matching bases. Per the germline V gene, CDR1 is SEHNR and CDR2 is FQNEAQ (reference sequence). The ends were cut back, 6 bases at V and 4 bases at J, with 19 bases in the middle. The CDR3 covers 16 residues. The CDR3 DNA follows: TGTGCCAGCAGTTCCCGCCTACAGGGGGGGTACAATGAGCAGTTCTTC. Translated, it gives CASSSRLQGGYNEQFF. Complete variable domain (other parts from reference TRBV7-9 and TRBJ2-1): DTGVSQNPRHKITKRGQNVTFRCDPISEHNRLYWYRQTLGQGPEFLTYFQNEAQLEKSRLLSDRFSAERPKGSFSTLEIQRTEQGDSAMYLCASSSRLQGGYNEQFFGPGTRLTVL.

Written as DNA, the CDR3 is TGTGCCAGTACGCTAGCGGGAGCGACCGGGGAGCTGTTTTTT. This gives the protein CASTLAGATGELFF. The J gene is TRBJ2-2, the V gene TRBV11-2, with 10 bases matching TRBD2. The CDR3 spans 14 residues. Per the germline V gene, CDR1 is SGHAT and CDR2 is FQNNGV. With V trimmed by 9 bases and J by 5 bases, 6 bases remained unmatched.

The rearrangement joins TRBV5-1 to TRBJ2-7; D perhaps matches TRBD2 (6 bases). The CDR3 is made up of 14 amino acids. V lost 3 bases to trimming and J lost 2 bases, with 12 bases between them. Per the germline V gene, CDR1 is SGHRS and CDR2 is YFSETQ. The CDR3 DNA reads as TGCGCCAGCAGCTCCGGGACTGCTACCTACGAGCAGTACTTC. Its protein product is CASSSGTATYEQYF.